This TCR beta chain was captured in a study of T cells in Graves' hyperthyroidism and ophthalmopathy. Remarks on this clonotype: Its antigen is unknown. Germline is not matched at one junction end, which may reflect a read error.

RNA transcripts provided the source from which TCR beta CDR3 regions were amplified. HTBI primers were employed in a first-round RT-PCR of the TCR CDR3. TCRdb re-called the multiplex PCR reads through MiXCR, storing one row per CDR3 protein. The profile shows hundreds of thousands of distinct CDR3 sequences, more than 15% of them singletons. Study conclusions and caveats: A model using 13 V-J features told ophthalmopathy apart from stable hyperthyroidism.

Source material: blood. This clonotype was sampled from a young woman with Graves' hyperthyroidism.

CDR3 region: CASSQNLYGHTF. In DNA, the CDR3 is TGTGCCAGCAGCCAAAATTTATATGGCCACACCTTC. The chain carries TRBV3-1 and TRBJ1-2; D remains unclear. CDR3 length: 12 residues. Germline V gene data show CDR1 as LGHDT and CDR2 as YNNKEL (reference sequence).